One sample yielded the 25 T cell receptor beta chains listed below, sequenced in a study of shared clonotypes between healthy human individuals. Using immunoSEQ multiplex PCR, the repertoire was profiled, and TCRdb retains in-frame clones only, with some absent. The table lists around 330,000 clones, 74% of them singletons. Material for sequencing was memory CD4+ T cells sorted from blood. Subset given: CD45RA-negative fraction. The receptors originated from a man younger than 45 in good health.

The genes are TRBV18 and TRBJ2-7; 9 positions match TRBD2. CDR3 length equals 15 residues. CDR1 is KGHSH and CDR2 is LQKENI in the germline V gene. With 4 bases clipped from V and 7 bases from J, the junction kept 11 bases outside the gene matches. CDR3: CASSQFSGGTGEQYF. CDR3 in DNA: TGTGCCAGCTCACAATTTAGCGGGGGAACGGGAGAGCAGTACTTC.

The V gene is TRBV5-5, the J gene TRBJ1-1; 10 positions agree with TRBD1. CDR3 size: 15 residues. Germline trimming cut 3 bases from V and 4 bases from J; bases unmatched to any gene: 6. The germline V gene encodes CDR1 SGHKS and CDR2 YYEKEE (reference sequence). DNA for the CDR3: TGTGCCAGCAGCTCCTCATGGACAGGGGGCACTGAAGCTTTCTTT. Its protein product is CASSSSWTGGTEAFF.

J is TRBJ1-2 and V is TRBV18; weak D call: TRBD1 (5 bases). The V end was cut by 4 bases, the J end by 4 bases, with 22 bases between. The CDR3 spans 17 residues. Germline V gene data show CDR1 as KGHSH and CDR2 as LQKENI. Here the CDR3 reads CASSLDRGAPKFYGYTF. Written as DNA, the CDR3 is TGTGCCAGCTCACTAGATAGGGGCGCCCCGAAATTCTATGGCTACACCTTC.

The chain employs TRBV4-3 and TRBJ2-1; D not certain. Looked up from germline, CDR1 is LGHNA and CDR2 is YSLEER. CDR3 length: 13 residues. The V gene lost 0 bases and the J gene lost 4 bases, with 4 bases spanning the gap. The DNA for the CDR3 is TGCGCCAGCAGCCAAGATTCGTACAATGAGCAGTTCTTC. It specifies CASSQDSYNEQFF.

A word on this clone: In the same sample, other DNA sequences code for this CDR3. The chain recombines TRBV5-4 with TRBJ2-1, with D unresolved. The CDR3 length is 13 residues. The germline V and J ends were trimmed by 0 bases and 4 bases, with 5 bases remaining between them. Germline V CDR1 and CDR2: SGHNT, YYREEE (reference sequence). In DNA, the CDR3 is TGTGCCAGCAGCTTGGTCGGGTACAATGAGCAGTTCTTC. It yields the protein CASSLVGYNEQFF.

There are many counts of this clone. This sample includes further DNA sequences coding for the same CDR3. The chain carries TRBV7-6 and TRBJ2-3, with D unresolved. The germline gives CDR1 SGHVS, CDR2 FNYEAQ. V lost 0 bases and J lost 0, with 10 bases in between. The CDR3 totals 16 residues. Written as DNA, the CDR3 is TGTGCCAGCAGCTTAGCGCCGGTAACTAGCACAGATACGCAGTATTTT. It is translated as CASSLAPVTSTDTQYF.

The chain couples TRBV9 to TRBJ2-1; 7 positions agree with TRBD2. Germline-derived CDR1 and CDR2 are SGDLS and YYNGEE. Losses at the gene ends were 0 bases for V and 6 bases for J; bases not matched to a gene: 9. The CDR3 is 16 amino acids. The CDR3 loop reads CASSVGGASGGNEQFF. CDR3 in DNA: TGTGCCAGCAGCGTAGGAGGGGCTAGCGGAGGCAATGAGCAGTTCTTC.

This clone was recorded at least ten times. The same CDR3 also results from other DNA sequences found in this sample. CDR3 DNA: TGTGCCAGCAGCAGCCCGGACAGGGGAAATGAAAAACTGTTTTTT. As protein: CASSSPDRGNEKLFF. J is TRBJ1-4 and V is TRBV27; 9 bases agree with TRBD1. The germline V gene has CDR1 MNHEY and CDR2 SMNVEV (reference sequence). This CDR3 is built from 15 residues. The trim removed 6 bases at V and 5 bases at J, leaving 7 bases unmatched.

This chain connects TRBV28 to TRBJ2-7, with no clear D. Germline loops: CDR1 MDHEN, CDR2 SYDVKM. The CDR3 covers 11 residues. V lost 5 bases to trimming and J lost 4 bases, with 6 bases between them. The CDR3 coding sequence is TGTGCCAGCAGTGTCAGGTACGAGCAGTACTTC. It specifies CASSVRYEQYF.

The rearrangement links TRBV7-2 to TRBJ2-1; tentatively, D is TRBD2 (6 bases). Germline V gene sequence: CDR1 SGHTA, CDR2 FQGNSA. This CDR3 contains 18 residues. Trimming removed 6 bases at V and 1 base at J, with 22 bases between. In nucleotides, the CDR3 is TGTGCCAGCAGTTCACGCACGGTGCCCGGGACTTCCTACAATGAGCAGTTCTTC. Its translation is CASSSRTVPGTSYNEQFF.

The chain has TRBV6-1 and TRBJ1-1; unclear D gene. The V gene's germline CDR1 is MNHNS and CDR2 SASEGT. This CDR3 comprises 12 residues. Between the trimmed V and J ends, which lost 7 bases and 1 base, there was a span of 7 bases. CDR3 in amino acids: CASTDPNTEAFF. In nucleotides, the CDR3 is TGTGCCAGCACAGACCCGAACACTGAAGCTTTCTTT.

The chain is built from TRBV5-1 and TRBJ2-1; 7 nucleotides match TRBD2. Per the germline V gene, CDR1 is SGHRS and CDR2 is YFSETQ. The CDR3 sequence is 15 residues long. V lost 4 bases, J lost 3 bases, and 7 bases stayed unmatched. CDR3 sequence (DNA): TGCGCCAGCAGCGTCGGCGGGAGCCTCTACAATGAGCAGTTCTTC. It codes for CASSVGGSLYNEQFF. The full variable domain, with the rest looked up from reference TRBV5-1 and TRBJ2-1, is KAGVTQTPRYLIKTRGQQVTLSCSPISGHRSVSWYQQTPGQGLQFLFEYFSETQRNKGNFPGRFSGRQFSNSRSEMNVSTLELGDSALYLCASSVGGSLYNEQFFGPGTRLTVL.

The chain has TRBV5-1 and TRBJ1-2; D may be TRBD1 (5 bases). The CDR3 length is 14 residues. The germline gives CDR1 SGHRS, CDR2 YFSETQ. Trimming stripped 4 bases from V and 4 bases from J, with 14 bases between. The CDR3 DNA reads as TGCGCCAGCAGCCCTAGGGGCGGCCTCTATGGCTACACCTTC. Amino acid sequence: CASSPRGGLYGYTF.

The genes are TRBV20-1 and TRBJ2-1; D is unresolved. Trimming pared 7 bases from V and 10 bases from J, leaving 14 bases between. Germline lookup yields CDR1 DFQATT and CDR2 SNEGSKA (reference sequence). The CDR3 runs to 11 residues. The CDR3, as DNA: TGCAGTGGGGAAAAGCTGAAAGAGCAGTTCTTC. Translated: CSGEKLKEQFF.

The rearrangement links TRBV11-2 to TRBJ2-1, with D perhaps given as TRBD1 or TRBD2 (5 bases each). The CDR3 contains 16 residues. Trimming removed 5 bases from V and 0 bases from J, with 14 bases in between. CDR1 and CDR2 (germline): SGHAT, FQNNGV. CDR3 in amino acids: CASSPLRGPSYNEQFF. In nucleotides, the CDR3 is TGTGCCAGCAGCCCCTTGAGGGGACCCTCCTACAATGAGCAGTTCTTC.

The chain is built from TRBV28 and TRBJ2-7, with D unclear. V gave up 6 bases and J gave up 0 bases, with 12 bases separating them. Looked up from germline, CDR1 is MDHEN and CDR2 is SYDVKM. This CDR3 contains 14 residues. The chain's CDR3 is CASSSVTNSYEQYF. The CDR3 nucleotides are TGTGCCAGCAGCTCGGTGACCAACTCCTACGAGCAGTACTTC. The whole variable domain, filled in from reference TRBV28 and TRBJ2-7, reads DVKVTQSSRYLVKRTGEKVFLECVQDMDHENMFWYRQDPGLGLRLIYFSYDVKMKEKGDIPEGYSVSREKKERFSLILESASTNQTSMYLCASSSVTNSYEQYFGPGTRLTVT.

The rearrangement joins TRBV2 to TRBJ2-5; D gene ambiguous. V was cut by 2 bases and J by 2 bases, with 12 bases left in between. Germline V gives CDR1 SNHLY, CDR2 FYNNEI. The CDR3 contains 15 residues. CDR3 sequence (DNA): TGTGCCAGCAGTGAATCAAACTTGGGGCAAGAGACCCAGTACTTC. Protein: CASSESNLGQETQYF. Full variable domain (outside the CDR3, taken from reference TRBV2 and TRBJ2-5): EPEVTQTPSHQVTQMGQEVILRCVPISNHLYFYWYRQILGQKVEFLVSFYNNEISEKSEIFDDQFSVERPDGSNFTLKIRSTKLEDSAMYFCASSESNLGQETQYFGPGTRLLVL.

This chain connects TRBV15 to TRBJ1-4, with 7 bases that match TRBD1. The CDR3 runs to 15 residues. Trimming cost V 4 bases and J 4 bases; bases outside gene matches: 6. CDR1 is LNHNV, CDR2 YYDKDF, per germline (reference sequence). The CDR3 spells CATSMRTGVNEKLFF. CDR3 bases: TGTGCCACCAGCATGAGGACAGGCGTTAATGAAAAACTGTTTTTT.

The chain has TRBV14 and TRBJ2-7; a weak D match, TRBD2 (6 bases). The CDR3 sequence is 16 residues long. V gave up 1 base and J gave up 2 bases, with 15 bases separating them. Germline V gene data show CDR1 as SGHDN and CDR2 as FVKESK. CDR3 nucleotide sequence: TGTGCCAGCAGCCAAGGCCCTACGGGGGATACCTACGAGCAGTACTTC. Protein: CASSQGPTGDTYEQYF.

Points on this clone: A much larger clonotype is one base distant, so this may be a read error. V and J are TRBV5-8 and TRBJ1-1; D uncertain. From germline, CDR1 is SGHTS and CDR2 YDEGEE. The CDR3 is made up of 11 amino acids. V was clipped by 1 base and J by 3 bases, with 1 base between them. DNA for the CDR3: TGTGCCAGCAGCTTGTACACTGAAGCTTTCTTT. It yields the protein CASSLYTEAFF.

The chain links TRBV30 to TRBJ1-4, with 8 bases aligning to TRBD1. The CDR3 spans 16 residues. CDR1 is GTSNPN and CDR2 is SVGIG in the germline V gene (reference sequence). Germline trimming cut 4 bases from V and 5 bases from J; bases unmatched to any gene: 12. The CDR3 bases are TGTGCCTGGATACTGCTAAGGACAGGGTTAAATGAAAAACTGTTTTTT. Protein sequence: CAWILLRTGLNEKLFF. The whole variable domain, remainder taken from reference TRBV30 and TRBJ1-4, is SQTIHQWPATLVQPVGSPLSLECTVEGTSNPNLYWYRQAAGRGLQLLFYSVGIGQISSEVPQNLSASRPQDRQFILSSKKLLLSDSGFYLCAWILLRTGLNEKLFFGSGTQLSVL.

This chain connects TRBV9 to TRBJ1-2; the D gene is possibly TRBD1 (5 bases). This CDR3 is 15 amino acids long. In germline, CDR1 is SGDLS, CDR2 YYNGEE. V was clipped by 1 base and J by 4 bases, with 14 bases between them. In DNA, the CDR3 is TGTGCCAGCAGCGTAAGGGATTTGGGGGGCTATGGCTACACCTTC. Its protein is CASSVRDLGGYGYTF.

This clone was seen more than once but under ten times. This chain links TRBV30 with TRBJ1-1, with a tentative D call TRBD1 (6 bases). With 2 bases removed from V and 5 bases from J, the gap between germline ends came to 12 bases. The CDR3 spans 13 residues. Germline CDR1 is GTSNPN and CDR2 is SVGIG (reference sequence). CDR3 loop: CAWSSGAGTEAFF. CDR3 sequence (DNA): TGTGCCTGGAGTTCGGGGGCGGGGACTGAAGCTTTCTTT.

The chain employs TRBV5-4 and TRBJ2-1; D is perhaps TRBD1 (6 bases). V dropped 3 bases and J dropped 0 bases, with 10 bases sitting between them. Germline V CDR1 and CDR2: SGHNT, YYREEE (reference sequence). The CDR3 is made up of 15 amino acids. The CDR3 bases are TGTGCCAGCAGCTGGGGGACACCCTCCTACAATGAGCAGTTCTTC. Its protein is CASSWGTPSYNEQFF.

CDR3 nucleotide sequence: TGTGCCACCAGCAGAGAAGGGATTCAGGGACCCGAGCAGTACTTC. Protein product: CATSREGIQGPEQYF. This sequence joins TRBV15 and TRBJ2-7, with D perhaps matching TRBD1 or TRBD2 (5 bases each). The V and J ends lost 0 bases and 6 bases respectively, with 15 bases between them. CDR3 size: 15 residues. The germline CDR1 and CDR2 sequences are LNHNV and YYDKDF (reference sequence).